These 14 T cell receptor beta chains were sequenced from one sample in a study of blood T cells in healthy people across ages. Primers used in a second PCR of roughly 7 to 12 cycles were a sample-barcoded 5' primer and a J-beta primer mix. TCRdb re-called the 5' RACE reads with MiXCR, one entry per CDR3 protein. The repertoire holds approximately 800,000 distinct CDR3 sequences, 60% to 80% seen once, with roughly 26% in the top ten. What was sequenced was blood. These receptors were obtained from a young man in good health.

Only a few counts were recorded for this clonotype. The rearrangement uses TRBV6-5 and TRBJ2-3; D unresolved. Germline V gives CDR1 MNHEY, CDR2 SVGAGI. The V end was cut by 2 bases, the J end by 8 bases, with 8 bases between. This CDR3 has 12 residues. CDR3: CASSYGDGTQYF. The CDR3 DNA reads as TGTGCCAGCAGTTACGGAGACGGTACGCAGTATTTT.

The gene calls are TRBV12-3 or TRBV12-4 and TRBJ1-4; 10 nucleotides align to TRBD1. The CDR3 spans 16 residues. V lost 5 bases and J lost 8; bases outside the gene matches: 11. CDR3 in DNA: TGTGCCAGCAGTCTGCCTCGGACAGGGGGGGACGAAAAACTGTTTTTT. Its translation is CASSLPRTGGDEKLFF.

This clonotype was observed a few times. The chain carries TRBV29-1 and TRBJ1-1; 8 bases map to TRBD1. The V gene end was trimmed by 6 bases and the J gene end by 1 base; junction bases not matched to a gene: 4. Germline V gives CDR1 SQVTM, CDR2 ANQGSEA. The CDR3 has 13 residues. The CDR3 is CSVQGAENTEAFF. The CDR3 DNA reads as TGCAGCGTCCAGGGGGCCGAGAACACTGAAGCTTTCTTT.

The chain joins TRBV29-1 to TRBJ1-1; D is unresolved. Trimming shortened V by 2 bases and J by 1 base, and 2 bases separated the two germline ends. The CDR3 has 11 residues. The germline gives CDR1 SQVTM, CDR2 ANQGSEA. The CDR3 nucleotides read TGCAGCGTTGAATCGAACACTGAAGCTTTCTTT. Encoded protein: CSVESNTEAFF.

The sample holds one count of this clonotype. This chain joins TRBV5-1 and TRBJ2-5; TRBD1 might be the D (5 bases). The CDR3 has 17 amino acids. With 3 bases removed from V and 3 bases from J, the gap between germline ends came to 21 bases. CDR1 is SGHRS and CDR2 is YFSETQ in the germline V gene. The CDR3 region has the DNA TGCGCCAGCAGCTCCTTGTACCCGTACGGCAGGGAAGAGACCCAGTACTTC. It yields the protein CASSSLYPYGREETQYF.

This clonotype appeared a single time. As DNA, the CDR3 is TGTGCCAGCAGCTTAGAAGGGACGACCGGATACTACGAGCAGTACTTC. Residues: CASSLEGTTGYYEQYF. The chain couples TRBV7-2 to TRBJ2-5; possibly TRBD1 or TRBD2 for D (5 bases each). The J call may not be correct, given that the DNA end is closer to TRBJ2-7. CDR1 is SGHTA and CDR2 is FQGNSA in the germline V gene. This CDR3 has 16 residues.

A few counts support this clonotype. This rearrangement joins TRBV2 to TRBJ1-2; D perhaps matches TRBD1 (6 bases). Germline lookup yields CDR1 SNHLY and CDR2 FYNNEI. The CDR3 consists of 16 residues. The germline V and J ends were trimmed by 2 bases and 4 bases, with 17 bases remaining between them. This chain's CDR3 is CASSEQFGQSLYGYTF. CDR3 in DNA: TGTGCCAGCAGTGAACAATTTGGACAGAGTCTCTATGGCTACACCTTC.

The CDR3 sequence is CASSSSLVDEQFF. CDR3 nucleotides: TGTGCCAGCAGTTCTAGCCTTGTCGATGAGCAGTTCTTC. The chain couples TRBV12-3 or TRBV12-4 to TRBJ2-1; D may be TRBD2 (5 bases). The CDR3 is 13 residues long. V lost 4 bases to trimming and J lost 8 bases, with 12 bases between them.

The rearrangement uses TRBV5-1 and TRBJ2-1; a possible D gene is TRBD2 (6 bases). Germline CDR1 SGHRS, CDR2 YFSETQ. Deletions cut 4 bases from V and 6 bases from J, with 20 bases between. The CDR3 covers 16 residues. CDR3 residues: CASSRGTTFTINEQFF. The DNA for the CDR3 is TGCGCCAGCAGCCGCGGGACGACATTTACCATCAATGAGCAGTTCTTC.

DNA of the CDR3: TGTGCCAGCAGCTTGCTAGCGGGGGGCCGGGGACAAGAGACCCAGTACTTC. This codes for CASSLLAGGRGQETQYF. The gene calls are TRBV5-6 and TRBJ2-5; 11 nucleotides match TRBD2. Germline V gene sequence: CDR1 SGHDT, CDR2 YYEEEE. V shed 1 base, J shed 2 bases, and the junction held 7 bases outside the gene matches. This CDR3 comprises 17 residues.

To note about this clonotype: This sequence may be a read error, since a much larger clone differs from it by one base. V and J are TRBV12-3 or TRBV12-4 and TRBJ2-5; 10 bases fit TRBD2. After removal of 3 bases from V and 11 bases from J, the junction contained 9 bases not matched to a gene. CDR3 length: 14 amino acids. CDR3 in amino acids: CASSLSSGGDEQYF. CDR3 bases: TGTGCCAGCAGTTTGTCTAGCGGGGGCGATGAGCAGTACTTC.

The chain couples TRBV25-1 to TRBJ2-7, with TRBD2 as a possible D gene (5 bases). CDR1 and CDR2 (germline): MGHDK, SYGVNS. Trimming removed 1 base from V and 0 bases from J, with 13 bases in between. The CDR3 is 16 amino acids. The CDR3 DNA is TGTGCCAGCAGTGAATTATTAGGCGGGTCCTCCTACGAGCAGTACTTC. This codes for CASSELLGGSSYEQYF.

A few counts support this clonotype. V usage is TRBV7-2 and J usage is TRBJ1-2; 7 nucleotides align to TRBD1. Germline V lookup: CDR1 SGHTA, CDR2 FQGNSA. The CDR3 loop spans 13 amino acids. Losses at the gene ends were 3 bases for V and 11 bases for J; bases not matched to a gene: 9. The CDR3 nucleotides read TGTGCCAGCAGCTTCCAGGGGACAGCCCTATACACCTTC. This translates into CASSFQGTALYTF.

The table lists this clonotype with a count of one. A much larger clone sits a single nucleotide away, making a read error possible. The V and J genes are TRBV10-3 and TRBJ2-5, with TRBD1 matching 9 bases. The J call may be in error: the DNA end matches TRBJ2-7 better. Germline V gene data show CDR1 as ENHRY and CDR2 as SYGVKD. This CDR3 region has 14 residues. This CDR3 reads CAIGMGTGSSEQYF. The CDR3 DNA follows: TGTGCCATCGGGATGGGGACAGGGTCCAGCGAGCAGTACTTC.